This passage covers 6 T cell receptor beta chains from one sample sequenced in a study of molecular identifiers for immune sequencing clone quantification. TCRdb analysed the PCR reads with MiXCR anew, one entry per CDR3 protein. The sample contains about half a million distinct CDR3 sequences, about 20% of which appear only once. Sequenced sample: naive CD8+ T cells from blood, with Jurkat cell RNA spiked in. The subset was: FACS-sorted CD8+CD4-CCR7+CD45RA+ naive T cells. These receptors came from a human donor in good health. Some libraries in this study had Jurkat cell RNA spiked in.

With respect to this clonotype: One base away lies a much larger clone, so this may be a sequencing read error. The rearrangement links TRBV6-6 to TRBJ2-7; D may be TRBD2 (5 bases). Germline CDR1 reads MNHNY; CDR2 reads SVGAGI (reference sequence). This CDR3 comprises 12 residues. CDR3 loop: CVAGSRGYEQYF. The CDR3 DNA reads TGTGTCGCTGGGTCCCGCGGGTACGAGCAGTACTTC.

This clonotype was counted ten times or more. The J gene is TRBJ2-1, the V gene TRBV5-1; D is uncertain. The CDR3 contains 14 residues. Trimming left V 6 bases short and J 3 bases short, with 13 bases between. Germline V gene data show CDR1 as SGHRS and CDR2 as YFSETQ. CDR3: CASTLDGYYNEQFF. Here the CDR3 DNA reads TGCGCCAGCACCCTGGACGGATACTACAATGAGCAGTTCTTC.

This clonotype was picked up many times. The chain combines TRBV10-3 with TRBJ1-1; 12 bases are a match to TRBD1. The germline gives CDR1 ENHRY, CDR2 SYGVKD. The CDR3 sequence is 16 residues long. Trimming took 2 bases from V and 7 from J; bases not matched to a gene: 8. CDR3 protein: CAISEILGTGGSEAFF. The DNA for the CDR3 is TGTGCCATCAGTGAGATCTTAGGGACAGGGGGCAGTGAAGCTTTCTTT.

This CDR3 is CASSSQGYYGYTF. The DNA of the CDR3 is TGTGCCAGCAGCTCCCAGGGATACTATGGCTACACCTTC. The chain joins TRBV11-2 to TRBJ1-2; TRBD1 might be the D (5 bases). Trimming shortened V by 4 bases and J by 3 bases, and 9 bases separated the two germline ends. The CDR3 is made up of 13 amino acids. Germline V gene lookup returns CDR1 SGHAT and CDR2 FQNNGV.

To note about this clonotype: One base away lies a much larger clone, so this may be a sequencing read error. The chain is built from TRBV19 and TRBJ2-3, with 9 bases aligning to TRBD2. J was trimmed by 2 bases and V by 8 bases; bases with no gene match: 8. This CDR3 is 15 amino acids long. The germline V gene has CDR1 LNHDA and CDR2 SQIVND (reference sequence). The DNA of the CDR3 is TGTGCCAGTGGTGATAGCGGGGGCTTCACAGATACGCAGTATTTT. Protein product: CASGDSGGFTDTQYF.

At least ten counts were recorded for this clonotype. V and J are TRBV28 and TRBJ1-1; 10 bases are a match to TRBD1. The CDR3 totals 16 residues. Per germline, CDR1 MDHEN and CDR2 SYDVKM. V dropped 6 bases and J dropped 9; count of bases not matched to a gene: 16. The CDR3, as DNA: TGTGCCAGCAGGACAGGGGGCTCTACGAGGCGTGAACAAGCTTTCTTT. Translation: CASRTGGSTRREQAFF.